This record concerns one T cell receptor (beta chain) sequence. What it binds is not known. From the germline J gene comes the end of the CDR3, since the read stops 3 residues before it. The source of the sample is a study of T cells in women clearing cervical HPV infection. Study background: Donors had HPV16-related CIN3 or worse; 2 had invasive cancer. Study results and caveats: CIN3+ cases had significantly higher TCR richness than controls; evenness did not differ.

The germline V gene encodes CDR1 DFQATT and CDR2 SNEGSKA (reference sequence). CDR3 length: 13 amino acids. Average input was approximately 1,200 ng genomic DNA for immunoSEQ TCR beta CDR3 amplification. Sequencing used immunoSEQ multiplex PCR; TCRdb keeps in-frame clones, though not all of them. This sample contains 20,000 to 30,000 clones. This TCR came from a woman between 18 and 69 years old with a cervical HPV16 infection that either progressed to CIN3+ or cleared (not recorded which). This chain joins TRBV20-1 and TRBJ1-2, with no clear D. The sequenced sample was blood buffy coat. This CDR3 is CSAPDKALLGYTF. CDR3 DNA, as far as it was read: TGCAGTGCTCCTGACAAGGCTTTGTTGGGC.